The next 14 T cell receptor beta chains were all read from a single sample in a study of cytomegalovirus exposure and HLA in healthy donors (dated 2017 in TCRdb). Library creation used the immunoSEQ multiplex PCR assay. A mixture of 60 forward primers for TCR Vbeta segments and 13 reverse primers for TCR Jbeta segments was used in the multiplex PCR. The source is immuneACCESS, and TCRdb retained only in-frame sequences with V and J called. Part of the clones is not carried over; for the studies checked, unresolved V genes explain less than half of this, and the remainder is unexplained. This sample comprises around 160,000 clones, 60% to 85% of them detected only once. 3% of the sample is taken by the ten largest. Sequenced: PBMCs. Receptors were obtained from a man aged 40-50 years in good health and CMV-seropositive.

The CDR3 is CASSRPGETQYF. The CDR3, as DNA: TGTGCCAGCAGCCGGCCCGGGGAGACCCAGTACTTC. The chain combines TRBV6-5 with TRBJ2-5, with D hard to call. The CDR3 sequence is 12 residues long. Per the germline V gene, CDR1 is MNHEY and CDR2 is SVGAGI. V shed 6 bases and J shed 5 bases, with 10 bases lying between them.

The genes are TRBV7-8 and TRBJ2-2; D gene uncertain. CDR3 length: 12 amino acids. CDR1 SGHVS and CDR2 FQNEAQ come from the germline V gene. Trimming shortened V by 5 bases and J by 7 bases, and 8 bases separated the two germline ends. The DNA for the CDR3 is TGTGCCAGCAGCCCCCCCCTCGGGGAGCTGTTTTTT. It codes for CASSPPLGELFF.

The rearrangement uses TRBV6-5 and TRBJ2-3; TRBD2 matches at 8 bases. Germline V gene lookup returns CDR1 MNHEY and CDR2 SVGAGI. This CDR3 is built from 14 residues. The J segment lost 4 bases and the V segment lost 5 bases, leaving 5 bases of the junction unmatched. Here the CDR3 reads CASSRSGNADTQYF. CDR3 nucleotides: TGTGCCAGCAGTCGTAGCGGGAATGCAGATACGCAGTATTTT.

This chain connects TRBV30 to TRBJ2-3; D is ambiguous. Looked up from germline, CDR1 is GTSNPN and CDR2 is SVGIG (reference sequence). The CDR3 consists of 12 residues. V was clipped by 7 bases and J by 5 bases, with 13 bases between them. CDR3 nucleotide sequence: TGTGCCTTCAACCCTCGAGGAGATACGCAGTATTTT. This gives the protein CAFNPRGDTQYF.

A word on this clone: Germline is not matched at one junction end, which may reflect a read error. The chain employs TRBV7-9 and TRBJ2-3; D remains unclear. The CDR3 loop spans 12 amino acids. Germline V gene sequence: CDR1 SEHNR, CDR2 FQNEAQ (reference sequence). The CDR3 loop reads CSSSLGQDTQYF. CDR3 nucleotide sequence: TGTTCCAGCAGCTTAGGGCAGGATACGCAGTATTTT.

This clone has more than one count but fewer than ten. CDR3 in amino acids: CASSSLPGSNQPQHF. For the CDR3, the DNA is TGTGCCAGCAGTTCCCTCCCAGGCTCCAATCAGCCCCAGCATTTT. The chain is built from TRBV6-5 and TRBJ1-5; no clear D. V lost 4 bases and J 3 bases, leaving 13 bases between the germline ends. Germline lookup yields CDR1 MNHEY and CDR2 SVGAGI. The CDR3 runs to 15 residues.

This clone was seen more than once but under ten times. The chain couples TRBV29-1 to TRBJ2-7, with 11 bases fitting TRBD2. CDR3 size: 15 residues. Germline lookup yields CDR1 SQVTM and CDR2 ANQGSEA. J gave up 4 bases and V 0 bases, and 5 bases lay outside the gene matches. The CDR3 bases are TGCAGCGTTGAAGAAAGGGGACTAGCGGCATACGAGCAGTACTTC. Translating it yields CSVEERGLAAYEQYF.

V gene TRBV7-9 combines with J gene TRBJ1-2; perhaps TRBD1 as D (5 bases). The germline gives CDR1 SEHNR, CDR2 FQNEAQ (reference sequence). CDR3 length: 12 residues. This CDR3 is CSTLRGNYGYTF. The CDR3 nucleotides are TGTTCCACCCTAAGGGGTAACTATGGCTACACCTTC.

The V and J genes are TRBV19 and TRBJ1-2; TRBD1 aligns across 7 bases. The germline gives CDR1 LNHDA, CDR2 SQIVND (reference sequence). This CDR3 contains 15 residues. The J segment lost 1 base and the V segment lost 8 bases, leaving 10 bases of the junction unmatched. DNA of the CDR3: TGTGCCAGTCGATCCGGGACAGAAGATAACTATGGCTACACCTTC. It is translated as CASRSGTEDNYGYTF.

The rearrangement links TRBV28 to TRBJ1-6; 7 bases line up with TRBD1. Trimming at V came to 7 bases and at J to 10 bases, leaving 13 bases not matched to a gene. This CDR3 has 15 residues. Germline V CDR1 and CDR2: MDHEN, SYDVKM. DNA of the CDR3: TGTGCCAGCAACCCCGCAGAGGGGGCCGGATCACCCCTCCACTTT. This gives the protein CASNPAEGAGSPLHF.

In regard to this clone: The same CDR3 arises from other DNA sequences in this sample as well. V and J are TRBV6-5 and TRBJ2-7; 11 nucleotides line up with TRBD2. The CDR3 is made up of 15 amino acids. Per germline, CDR1 MNHEY and CDR2 SVGAGI. V was clipped by 0 bases and J by 3 bases; unmatched bases: 1. The CDR3 DNA sequence: TGTGCCAGCAGTTACTCGCTAGCGGGAGGCTACGAGCAGTACTTC. This sequence encodes CASSYSLAGGYEQYF.

The CDR3 here is CASSPVVGGVEQYF. The CDR3 bases are TGTGCCAGCAGTCCTGTGGTAGGAGGTGTAGAGCAGTACTTC. This chain links TRBV6-5 with TRBJ2-7; tentative D call: TRBD2 (5 bases). The CDR3 is 14 residues long. Trimming cost V 5 bases and J 7 bases, with 18 bases left between them. Germline loops: CDR1 MNHEY, CDR2 SVGAGI.

This sequence joins TRBV9 and TRBJ1-2, with a possible D match to TRBD1 (6 bases). V shed 3 bases and J shed 4 bases, with 22 bases lying between them. The CDR3 has 17 amino acids. Per the germline V gene, CDR1 is SGDLS and CDR2 is YYNGEE. In DNA form, the CDR3 reads TGTGCCAGCAGCGCCCAACAGGGCTCGGGACGGGGCTATGGCTACACCTTC. Translating it yields CASSAQQGSGRGYGYTF.

The chain employs TRBV9 and TRBJ1-1; 9 bases match TRBD1. The J segment lost 3 bases and the V segment lost 3 bases, leaving 3 bases of the junction unmatched. Looked up from germline, CDR1 is SGDLS and CDR2 is YYNGEE. CDR3 size: 14 residues. Here the CDR3 DNA reads TGTGCCAGCAGCGCGAGGGACAGGGACACTGAAGCTTTCTTT. As protein: CASSARDRDTEAFF.